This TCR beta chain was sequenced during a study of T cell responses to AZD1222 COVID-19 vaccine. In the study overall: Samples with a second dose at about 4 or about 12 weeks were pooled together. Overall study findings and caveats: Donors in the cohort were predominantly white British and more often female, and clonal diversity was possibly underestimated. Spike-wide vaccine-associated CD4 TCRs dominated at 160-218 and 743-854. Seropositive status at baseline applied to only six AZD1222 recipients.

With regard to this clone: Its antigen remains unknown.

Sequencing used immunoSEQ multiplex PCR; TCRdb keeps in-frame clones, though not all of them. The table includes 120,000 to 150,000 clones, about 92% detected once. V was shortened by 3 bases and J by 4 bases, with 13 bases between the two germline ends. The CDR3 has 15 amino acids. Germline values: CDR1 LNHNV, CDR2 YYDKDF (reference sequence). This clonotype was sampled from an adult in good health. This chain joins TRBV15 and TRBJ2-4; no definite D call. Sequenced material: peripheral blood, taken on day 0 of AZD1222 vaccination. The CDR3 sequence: CATSRDRLQKNIQYF. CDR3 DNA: TGTGCCACCAGCAGGGACCGTCTTCAAAAAAACATTCAGTACTTC.